One and the same sample provided the 26 T cell receptor beta chains below, sequenced in a study of beta chain features in type 1 diabetes. Whole-study findings and limits: Shorter TCRB CDR3s, moderately but significantly so, marked every one of the four CD4+ subsets in Type 1 diabetes patients.

The isolated RNA, all of it, was reverse transcribed, so expressed TCRB transcripts were what got sequenced. Data came from immunoSEQ multiplex PCR; TCRdb stores just in-frame clones and leaves some out. The sample consists of roughly 330,000 clones, less than 15% of them appearing once. Antigen specificity for these receptors is unknown. Sequencing was done on a sample of naive CD4+ T cells from blood. Every receptor here comes from a woman in her late teens or twenties with type 1 diabetes.

This clone appeared a few times. V gene TRBV6-5 combines with J gene TRBJ1-1; 7 bases match TRBD1. Trimming removed 4 bases from V and 0 bases from J; junction bases left unmatched: 2. The germline V gene encodes CDR1 MNHEY and CDR2 SVGAGI. The CDR3 length is 14 residues. DNA for the CDR3: TGTGCCAGCAGTTGGGACAGCATGAACACTGAAGCTTTCTTT. Translation gives CASSWDSMNTEAFF.

The chain employs TRBV7-9 and TRBJ1-4, with D unresolved. V was cut by 4 bases and J by 14 bases, with 17 bases left in between. The CDR3 runs 13 residues. Germline CDR1 reads SEHNR; CDR2 reads FQNEAQ (reference sequence). CDR3 sequence reads: CASSSGPLGLLFF. The CDR3 DNA reads TGTGCCAGCAGCTCCGGACCGCTAGGACTGCTGTTTTTT.

The chain carries TRBV4-3 and TRBJ2-1, with D possibly being TRBD1 (5 bases). Trimming shortened V by 4 bases and J by 0 bases, and 13 bases separated the two germline ends. Germline V CDR1 and CDR2: LGHNA, YSLEER. The CDR3 runs 16 residues. Here the CDR3 DNA reads TGCGCCAGCAGCCTGACGAGGACATTCTCCTACAATGAGCAGTTCTTC. Protein: CASSLTRTFSYNEQFF.

This clone showed up just a few times. The chain joins TRBV21-1 to TRBJ2-5; the table assigns TRBD2, which was not confirmed against the DNA. TRBV21-1 is listed as a pseudogene. The CDR3 sequence is 15 residues long. The CDR3 DNA follows: TGTGCCAGCAGCAAACGGCTAGCGGGAGGGGAGACCCAGTACTTC. Its translation: CASSKRLAGGETQYF.

This clone has only a few counts. The gene calls are TRBV12-5 and TRBJ2-1; 8 bases map to TRBD2. The CDR3 is 18 amino acids. Trimming removed 1 base from V and 10 bases from J; junction bases left unmatched: 18. CDR1 and CDR2 (germline): LGHNT, FRNRAP. This CDR3 is CASGLAHWSSREGLEQFF. CDR3 bases: TGTGCTAGTGGTTTGGCTCATTGGTCCTCCCGGGAGGGCCTAGAGCAGTTCTTC.

This clone has more than one count but fewer than ten. The chain combines TRBV7-2 with TRBJ2-3; D might be TRBD1 (6 bases). The CDR3 has 17 residues. Germline loops: CDR1 SGHTA, CDR2 FQGNSA. The V end was cut by 0 bases, the J end by 1 base, with 14 bases between. In nucleotides, the CDR3 is TGTGCCAGCAGCTTAGCGGGGGCAGGTCGTGGCACAGATACGCAGTATTTT. Translating gives CASSLAGAGRGTDTQYF.

The chain couples TRBV18 to TRBJ1-2, with TRBD1 matching 7 bases. The CDR3 has 14 residues. J lost 6 bases, V lost 3 bases, and 7 bases had no gene match. The germline V gene encodes CDR1 KGHSH and CDR2 LQKENI. The CDR3 loop reads CASSPLTGLNGYTF. The CDR3 DNA sequence: TGTGCCAGCTCACCTTTGACAGGGTTGAATGGCTACACCTTC.

The CDR3 reads CASSLEWREGWETQYF. The CDR3 nucleotides read TGTGCCAGCAGTCTGGAGTGGCGGGAGGGCTGGGAGACCCAGTACTTC. This chain connects TRBV11-2 to TRBJ2-5; 9 nucleotides line up with TRBD2. Per germline, CDR1 SGHAT and CDR2 FQNNGV. The V and J ends lost 6 bases and 5 bases, in that order; junction bases with no gene match: 13. This CDR3 region has 16 residues.

The chain is built from TRBV7-9 and TRBJ1-1; 7 bases agree with TRBD1. CDR3 length: 14 residues. V was pared by 3 bases and J by 9 bases, with 10 bases of the junction left unmatched. The germline V gene has CDR1 SEHNR and CDR2 FQNEAQ (reference sequence). The CDR3 bases are TGTGCCAGCAGCTTGGAGGACAGGATAGGCAAAGCTTTCTTT. It yields the protein CASSLEDRIGKAFF.

The chain recombines TRBV5-4 with TRBJ2-3, with 9 bases that match TRBD2. CDR3 size: 16 residues. Unmatched junction bases numbered 5, after V lost 1 base and J lost 2 bases. The V gene's germline CDR1 is SGHNT and CDR2 YYREEE (reference sequence). The CDR3 nucleotides read TGTGCCAGCAGCTTGTTCCTAGCGGGGACCACAGATACGCAGTATTTT. It yields the protein CASSLFLAGTTDTQYF.

This clone was found a few times. The chain couples TRBV5-1 to TRBJ2-1; 9 nucleotides line up with TRBD1. J lost 5 bases, V lost 0 bases, and 3 bases had no gene match. This CDR3 has 15 residues. Germline loops: CDR1 SGHRS, CDR2 YFSETQ. The CDR3 region has the DNA TGCGCCAGCAGCTTGGAGGGACAGGGCGACAATGAGCAGTTCTTC. It translates to CASSLEGQGDNEQFF. Based on the CDR3 plus reference TRBV5-1 and TRBJ2-1, the full variable domain is KAGVTQTPRYLIKTRGQQVTLSCSPISGHRSVSWYQQTPGQGLQFLFEYFSETQRNKGNFPGRFSGRQFSNSRSEMNVSTLELGDSALYLCASSLEGQGDNEQFFGPGTRLTVL.

The J gene is TRBJ2-4, the V gene TRBV30, with TRBD2 matching over 8 bases. Germline CDR1 and CDR2: GTSNPN and SVGIG (reference sequence). This CDR3 comprises 15 residues. Germline trimming cut 2 bases from V and 7 bases from J; bases unmatched to any gene: 10. The CDR3, as DNA: TGTGCCTGGAGTCTTCGGGGCAGCGGGAGTAACATTCAGTACTTC. Translated: CAWSLRGSGSNIQYF.

The chain employs TRBV5-4 and TRBJ2-5; 11 nucleotides match TRBD2. CDR1 is SGHNT, CDR2 YYREEE, per germline (reference sequence). Losses at the gene ends were 4 bases for V and 5 bases for J; bases not matched to a gene: 7. This CDR3 region has 15 residues. CDR3 sequence: CASSRGLAEMETQYF. CDR3 nucleotide sequence: TGTGCCAGCAGCCGGGGACTAGCGGAGATGGAGACCCAGTACTTC.

This clone was observed a handful of times. This rearrangement joins TRBV7-8 to TRBJ2-1; 9 bases match TRBD1. The trim removed 5 bases at V and 6 bases at J, leaving 8 bases unmatched. The CDR3 consists of 15 residues. The V gene's germline CDR1 is SGHVS and CDR2 FQNEAQ. The DNA for the CDR3 is TGTGCCAGCAGCCCGGGACAGGGTCGCGTCAATGAGCAGTTCTTC. Residues: CASSPGQGRVNEQFF.

Remarks on this clone: The same CDR3 can be traced to other DNA sequences in this sample. The chain carries TRBV20-1 and TRBJ1-2; D remains ambiguous. This CDR3 comprises 10 residues. CDR1 and CDR2 (germline): DFQATT, SNEGSKA (reference sequence). CDR3 coding DNA: TGCAGCCTCGGGAACTATGGCTACACCTTC. Its translation: CSLGNYGYTF.

This chain connects TRBV25-1 to TRBJ2-6; 8 bases line up with TRBD1. Germline loops: CDR1 MGHDK, CDR2 SYGVNS. J lost 0 bases, V lost 4 bases, and 5 bases had no gene match. The CDR3 totals 17 residues. The CDR3 DNA reads as TGTGCCAGCAGTGGGCAGGGGGCTACCTCTGGGGCCAACGTCCTGACTTTC. Translating gives CASSGQGATSGANVLTF.

This clone was counted a few times. Other DNA sequences in this specimen translate into the identical CDR3. The rearrangement links TRBV18 to TRBJ1-2; 9 bases are shared with TRBD1. The CDR3 runs to 14 residues. Germline V gene lookup returns CDR1 KGHSH and CDR2 LQKENI. The V segment lost 3 bases and the J segment 2 bases; nucleotides outside the gene matches: 1. The CDR3 nucleotides read TGTGCCAGCTCACCGGGACAGGGAAACTATGGCTACACCTTC. Protein sequence: CASSPGQGNYGYTF.

In its sample, this clone was seen a few times. This sequence joins TRBV5-1 and TRBJ2-5; 11 bases align to TRBD2. The germline V gene has CDR1 SGHRS and CDR2 YFSETQ. Unmatched junction bases numbered 11, after V lost 0 bases and J lost 4 bases. This CDR3 is 18 amino acids long. DNA of the CDR3: TGCGCCAGCAGCTTGGGGGGACTAGCGGCGATCCGGGGAGAGACCCAGTACTTC. This encodes CASSLGGLAAIRGETQYF. Combining the CDR3 with reference TRBV5-1 and TRBJ2-5 gives the whole variable domain KAGVTQTPRYLIKTRGQQVTLSCSPISGHRSVSWYQQTPGQGLQFLFEYFSETQRNKGNFPGRFSGRQFSNSRSEMNVSTLELGDSALYLCASSLGGLAAIRGETQYFGPGTRLLVL.

The rearrangement joins TRBV6-5 to TRBJ1-2; D perhaps matches TRBD1 (6 bases). The CDR3 has 13 residues. V lost 6 bases and J 5 bases, leaving 13 bases between the germline ends. Germline V gives CDR1 MNHEY, CDR2 SVGAGI. CDR3 nucleotide sequence: TGTGCCAGCAGCCCCACAGGGAAGTATGGCTACACCTTC. It yields the protein CASSPTGKYGYTF.

This clone has more than one count but fewer than ten. The rearrangement uses TRBV4-2 and TRBJ2-3, with 15 bases that match TRBD2. With 0 bases clipped from V and 0 bases from J, the junction kept 4 bases outside the gene matches. Germline V gene data show CDR1 as LGHNA and CDR2 as YNFKEQ. The CDR3 runs to 19 residues. CDR3 DNA: TGTGCCAGCAGCCAAGAGAGGACTAGCGGGAGGGCCAGCACAGATACGCAGTATTTT. It specifies CASSQERTSGRASTDTQYF.

The V call is TRBV28, the J call TRBJ2-7, with D perhaps matching TRBD1 (5 bases). Deletions cut 4 bases from V and 8 bases from J, with 12 bases between. Germline V gene lookup returns CDR1 MDHEN and CDR2 SYDVKM. This CDR3 has 12 residues. In nucleotides, the CDR3 is TGTGCCAGCAGTTCCAGACAGCATCAGCAGTACGTC. This codes for CASSSRQHQQYV.

The rearrangement links TRBV11-3 to TRBJ1-2, with D perhaps TRBD1 (6 bases). V was pared by 3 bases and J by 4 bases, with 9 bases between. The CDR3 loop spans 13 amino acids. Looked up from germline, CDR1 is SGHNT and CDR2 is YENEEA. In DNA, the CDR3 is TGTGCCAGCAGCTTCACAGGGAGCTATGGCTACACCTTC. Amino acid sequence: CASSFTGSYGYTF.

This clone occurred a few times. This chain connects TRBV7-2 to TRBJ2-2, with D perhaps TRBD2 (5 bases). The germline CDR1 and CDR2 sequences are SGHTA and FQGNSA. The CDR3 length is 16 residues. V shed 0 bases and J shed 1 base, with 9 bases lying between them. The CDR3 nucleotides are TGTGCCAGCAGCTTAGCGGGAGTGGGGAACACCGGGGAGCTGTTTTTT. Translated, it gives CASSLAGVGNTGELFF.

This CDR3 reads CAWGQEANYGYTF. CDR3 bases: TGTGCCTGGGGGCAGGAGGCTAACTATGGCTACACCTTC. This chain uses TRBV30 with TRBJ1-2; D unresolved. V was clipped by 5 bases and J by 0 bases, with 10 bases between them. The CDR3 is 13 amino acids. Looked up from germline, CDR1 is GTSNPN and CDR2 is SVGIG (reference sequence).

The chain uses TRBV6-1 and TRBJ1-5, with 8 bases identical to TRBD1. The CDR3 is made up of 14 amino acids. Germline CDR1 MNHNS, CDR2 SASEGT. Trimming at V came to 5 bases and at J to 4 bases, leaving 4 bases not matched to a gene. In DNA, the CDR3 is TGTGCCAGCAGTCATAGGACAGGGAATCAGCCCCAGCATTTT. As protein: CASSHRTGNQPQHF.

This CDR3 reads CASSVQEGYNEKLFF. The CDR3 nucleotides are TGTGCCAGCAGTGTCCAGGAGGGATATAATGAAAAACTGTTTTTT. The rearrangement links TRBV28 to TRBJ1-4, with D unclear. Germline V gene sequence: CDR1 MDHEN, CDR2 SYDVKM. This CDR3 is 15 amino acids long. V dropped 5 bases and J dropped 4 bases, with 14 bases sitting between them.